This entry is about one T cell receptor (beta chain). What antigen it recognizes has not been identified. Base qualities are not at hand, and no much larger clone is one base apart. The data were taken from a study of CD8+CD57+ T cells in acquired aplastic anemia (dated by TCRdb to the late 2010s). Background on the whole study: DNA extracted from sorted CD4+ and CD8+ cells had a mean of around 3 ug, with a range of about 0.2 to 30 ug.

Profiling of TCR beta VDJ combinations and CDR3 sequences used genomic DNA as the template. TCR repertoire sequencing was run on an Illumina HiSeq 2000. The original methods were these. Repertoire assessment relied on Simpson's diversity index, CDR3 size and DJ length profiles, and TRBV/TRBJ rearrangement plots. The most abundant DNA sequence in the deep sequencing data was taken as the immunodominant clone. CDR3 amino acid sequences were screened for sharing across subjects and were compared with published repertoires and the VDJdb database. TCRdb cleaned the public reads at Q25 with fastp, built clones with MiXCR and kept in-frame beta chains. Merged by CDR3 protein, the rows form single entries marked with the most common genes and DNA. The V and J calls and clone size are TCRdb's, not the authors'. The sample has 300,000 or so distinct CDR3 sequences on record, around three fifths of them singletons. The leading ten clones occupy roughly 8% of the sample.

The CDR3 has 16 amino acids, counting the end cysteine and phenylalanine. Just CDR3 DNA is preserved here, 48 bases in frame from base 1. From a lookup of the germline V gene (reference sequence), CDR1 and CDR2 are DFQATT and SNEGSKA. The V and J ends are trimmed by 0 bases and 2 bases, leaving 15 bases between them. TCR repertoires of sorted CD4+ and CD8+ blood T cells from severe aplastic anemia patients and healthy subjects were deep-sequenced in the study. Ficoll-Paque density gradient centrifugation was used to isolate peripheral blood mononuclear cells. Before DNA extraction, CD4+ and CD8+ T cells were sorted by FACS or by magnetic beads. On the study overall, not on this receptor specifically: Roughly 30 CD8+ CDR3 sequences were shared between patients and controls but appeared highly expressed in patients and within their immunodominant clones. CD8+ Simpson's diversity did not differ significantly between patients and healthy controls (P=0.060).

The sequenced sample consisted of sorted CD4+, CD8+, or CD8+CD57+ T cells (not recorded which) from PBMCs. Here the chain combines TRBV20-1 and TRBJ2-3; the D element could tentatively be TRBD1 or TRBD2, as 6 bases agree for each. The TCR was taken from a human donor with severe aplastic anemia or a healthy control (not recorded which). The nucleotide sequence is TGCAGTGCTAGAGATTCCGGGGGCTCTTACACAGATACGCAGTATTTT. This is translated as CSARDSGGSYTDTQYF.